One and the same sample provided the 5 T cell receptor beta chains below, sequenced in a study of cytomegalovirus exposure and HLA in healthy donors. Assay used: immunoSEQ multiplex PCR; TCRdb lists only in-frame clones, some missing. The table has about 75,000 clones, just under 85% seen once. Specimen: PBMCs. The receptors come from a man aged 25 to 40 in good health and CMV-seronegative.

The chain joins TRBV7-3 to TRBJ1-5, with D possibly matching TRBD1 (5 bases). In germline, CDR1 is SGHTA, CDR2 FQGTGA. The CDR3 has 13 amino acids. The V end lost 5 bases, the J end lost 7 bases, and 12 bases lay between the germline ends. Here the CDR3 DNA reads TGTGCCAGCAGCCCGGACACTGGGCAGCCCCAGCATTTT. Its protein product is CASSPDTGQPQHF.

The V gene is TRBV30, the J gene TRBJ1-1, with a possible D match to TRBD1 (6 bases). V lost 0 bases, J lost 4 bases, and 15 bases lay in between. Germline assignment: CDR1 GTSNPN and CDR2 SVGIG (reference sequence). This CDR3 is 15 amino acids long. For the CDR3, the DNA is TGTGCCTGGAGTGTCCCCGGGGGGCGAATCACTGAAGCTTTCTTT. This gives the protein CAWSVPGGRITEAFF.

The table lists this clone with a few counts. The chain is built from TRBV7-3 and TRBJ1-2, with TRBD1 identical over 8 bases. The CDR3 has 13 residues. Germline values: CDR1 SGHTA, CDR2 FQGTGA. The junction had 7 bases not matched to a gene; V was cut back by 5 bases and J by 8 bases. The chain's CDR3 is CASSPGQGNGYTF. The CDR3, as DNA: TGTGCCAGCAGCCCCGGACAGGGAAACGGCTACACCTTC.

The chain combines TRBV27 with TRBJ2-7, with a weak D call TRBD2 (5 bases). Germline assignment: CDR1 MNHEY and CDR2 SMNVEV (reference sequence). CDR3 length: 18 amino acids. Trimming pared 5 bases from V and 3 bases from J, leaving 26 bases between. Here the CDR3 DNA reads TGTGCCAGCAGTCCTTGGCAGACTAAAGGGCTAGGCTACTACGAGCAGTACTTC. Translation: CASSPWQTKGLGYYEQYF.

The chain has TRBV6-5 and TRBJ2-3; D ambiguous. The germline V gene has CDR1 MNHEY and CDR2 SVGAGI. CDR3 size: 14 residues. Trimming cost V 4 bases and J 7 bases, with 15 bases left between them. The CDR3: CASSSFLPQHTQYF. The CDR3 nucleotides are TGTGCCAGCAGTTCATTCCTCCCACAACATACGCAGTATTTT.